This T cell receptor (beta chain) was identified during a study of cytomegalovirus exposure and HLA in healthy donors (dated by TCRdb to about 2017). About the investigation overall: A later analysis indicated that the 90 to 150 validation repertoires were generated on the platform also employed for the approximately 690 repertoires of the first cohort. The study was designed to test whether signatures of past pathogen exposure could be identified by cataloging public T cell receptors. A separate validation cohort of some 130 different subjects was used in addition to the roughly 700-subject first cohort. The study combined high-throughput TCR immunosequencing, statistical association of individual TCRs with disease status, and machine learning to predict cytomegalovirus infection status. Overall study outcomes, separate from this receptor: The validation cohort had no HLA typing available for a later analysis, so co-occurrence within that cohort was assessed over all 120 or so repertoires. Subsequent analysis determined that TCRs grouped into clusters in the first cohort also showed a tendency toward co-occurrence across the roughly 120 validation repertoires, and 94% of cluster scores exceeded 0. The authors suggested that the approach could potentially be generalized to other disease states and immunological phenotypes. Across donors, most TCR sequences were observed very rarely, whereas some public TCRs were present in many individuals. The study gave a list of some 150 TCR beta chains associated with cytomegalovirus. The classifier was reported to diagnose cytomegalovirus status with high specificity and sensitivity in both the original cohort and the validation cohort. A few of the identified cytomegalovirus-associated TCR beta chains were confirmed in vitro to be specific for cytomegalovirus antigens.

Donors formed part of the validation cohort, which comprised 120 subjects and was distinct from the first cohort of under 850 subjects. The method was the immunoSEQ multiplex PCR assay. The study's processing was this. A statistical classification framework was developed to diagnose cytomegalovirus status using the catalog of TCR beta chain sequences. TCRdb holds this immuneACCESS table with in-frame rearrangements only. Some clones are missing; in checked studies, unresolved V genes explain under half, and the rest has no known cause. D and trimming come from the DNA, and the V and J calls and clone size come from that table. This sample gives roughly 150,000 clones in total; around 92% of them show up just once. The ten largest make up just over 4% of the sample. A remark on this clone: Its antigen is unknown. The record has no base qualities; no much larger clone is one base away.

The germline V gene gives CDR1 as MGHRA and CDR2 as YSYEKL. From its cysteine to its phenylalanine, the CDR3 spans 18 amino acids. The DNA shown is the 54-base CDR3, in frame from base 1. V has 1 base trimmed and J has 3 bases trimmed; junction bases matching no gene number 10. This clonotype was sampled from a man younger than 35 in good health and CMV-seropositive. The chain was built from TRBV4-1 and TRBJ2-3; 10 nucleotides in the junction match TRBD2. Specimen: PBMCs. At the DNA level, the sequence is TGCGCCAGCAGCCAAGGCCAATACGGGACTAGCGAAACAGATACGCAGTATTTT. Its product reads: CASSQGQYGTSETDTQYF.